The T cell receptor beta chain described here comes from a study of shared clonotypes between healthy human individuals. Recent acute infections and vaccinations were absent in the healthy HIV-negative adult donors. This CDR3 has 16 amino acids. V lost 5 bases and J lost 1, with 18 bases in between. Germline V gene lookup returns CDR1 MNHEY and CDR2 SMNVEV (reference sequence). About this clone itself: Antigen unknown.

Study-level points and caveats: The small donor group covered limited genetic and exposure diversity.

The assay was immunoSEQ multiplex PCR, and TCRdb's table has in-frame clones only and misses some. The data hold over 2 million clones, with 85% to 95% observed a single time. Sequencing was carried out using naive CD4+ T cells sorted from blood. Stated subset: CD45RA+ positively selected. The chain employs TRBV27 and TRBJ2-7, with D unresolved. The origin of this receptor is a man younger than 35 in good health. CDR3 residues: CASSPLSASLSYEQYF. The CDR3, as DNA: TGTGCCAGCAGTCCCCTATCGGCGTCCCTGTCCTACGAGCAGTACTTC.